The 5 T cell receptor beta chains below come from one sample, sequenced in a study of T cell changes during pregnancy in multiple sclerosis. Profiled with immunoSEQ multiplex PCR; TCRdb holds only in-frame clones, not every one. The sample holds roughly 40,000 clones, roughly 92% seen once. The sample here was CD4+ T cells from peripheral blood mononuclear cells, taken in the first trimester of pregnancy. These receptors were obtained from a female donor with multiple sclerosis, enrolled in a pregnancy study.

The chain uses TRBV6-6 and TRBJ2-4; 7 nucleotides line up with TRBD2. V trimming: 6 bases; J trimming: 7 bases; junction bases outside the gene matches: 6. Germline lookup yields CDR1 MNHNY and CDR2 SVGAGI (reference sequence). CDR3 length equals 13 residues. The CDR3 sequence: CASSPREGNIQYF. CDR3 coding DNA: TGTGCCAGCAGCCCTAGGGAGGGGAACATTCAGTACTTC.

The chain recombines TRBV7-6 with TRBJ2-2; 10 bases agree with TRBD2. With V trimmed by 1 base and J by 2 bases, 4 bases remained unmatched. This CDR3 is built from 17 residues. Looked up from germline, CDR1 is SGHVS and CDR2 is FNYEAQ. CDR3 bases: TGTGCCAGCAGCTTAGGCCTAGCGGGAGCCAACACCGGGGAGCTGTTTTTT. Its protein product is CASSLGLAGANTGELFF.

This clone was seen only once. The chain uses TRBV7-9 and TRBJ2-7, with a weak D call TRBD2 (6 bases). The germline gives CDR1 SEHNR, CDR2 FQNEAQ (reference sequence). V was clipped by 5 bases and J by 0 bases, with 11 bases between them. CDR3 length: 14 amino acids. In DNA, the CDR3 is TGTGCCAGCAGCCGGAGGGCCCCCTCCTACGAGCAGTACTTC. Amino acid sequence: CASSRRAPSYEQYF.

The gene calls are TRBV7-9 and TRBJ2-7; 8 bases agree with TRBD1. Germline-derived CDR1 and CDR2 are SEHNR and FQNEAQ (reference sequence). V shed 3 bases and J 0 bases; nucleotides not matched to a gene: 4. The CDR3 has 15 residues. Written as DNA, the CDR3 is TGTGCCAGCAGCTTGACGGACAGGGCCTCCTACGAGCAGTACTTC. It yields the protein CASSLTDRASYEQYF.

CDR3 protein: CASRELGGSTDTQYF. In DNA, the CDR3 is TGTGCCAGCAGGGAACTGGGGGGTAGCACAGATACGCAGTATTTT. The chain employs TRBV28 and TRBJ2-3; D possibly corresponds to TRBD2 (6 bases). Germline V gives CDR1 MDHEN, CDR2 SYDVKM. V dropped 6 bases and J dropped 0 bases, with 13 bases sitting between them. This CDR3 spans 15 amino acids.